The 15 T cell receptor beta chains presented below share a single source sample, sequenced in a study of CD8 T cells in ankylosing spondylitis. TCRdb used MiXCR to reprocess the 5' RACE reads, holding one entry per CDR3 protein. This table has a few hundred thousand distinct CDR3 sequences, under 25% appearing once. The sample consisted of blood, either unsorted or a sorted T cell fraction (not recorded which). These receptors came from a female donor with ankylosing spondylitis or in good health (not recorded which).

In its sample, this clonotype was seen a few times. The rearrangement links TRBV19 to TRBJ2-2; tentatively, D is TRBD2 (5 bases). CDR3 length equals 15 residues. From germline, CDR1 is LNHDA and CDR2 SQIVND (reference sequence). V lost 1 base and J 6 bases, leaving 12 bases between the germline ends. The CDR3: CASSIGLVRAGELFF. The CDR3 nucleotides read TGTGCCAGTAGTATAGGTCTAGTGCGGGCCGGGGAGCTGTTTTTT.

This clonotype has a single count. The chain carries TRBV5-1 and TRBJ1-3; D unresolved. Germline CDR1 SGHRS, CDR2 YFSETQ. The V end was cut by 4 bases, the J end by 0 bases, with 11 bases between. The CDR3 has 15 residues. The CDR3 here is CASSVLGNSGNTIYF. The CDR3 coding sequence is TGCGCCAGCAGCGTCTTGGGAAACTCTGGAAACACCATATATTTT.

This rearrangement joins TRBV4-3 to TRBJ2-5; 10 positions agree with TRBD2. Germline V gene lookup returns CDR1 LGHNA and CDR2 YSLEER. After removal of 1 base from V and 3 bases from J, the junction contained 2 bases not matched to a gene. The CDR3 extends over 15 amino acids. CDR3 amino acids: CASSQASGSEETQYF. CDR3 DNA sequence: TGCGCCAGCAGCCAAGCTAGCGGGAGCGAAGAGACCCAGTACTTC.

This clonotype showed up just a few times. The chain joins TRBV9 to TRBJ2-7, with D maybe TRBD2 (5 bases). CDR1 SGDLS and CDR2 YYNGEE come from the germline V gene. This CDR3 comprises 14 residues. V was pared by 5 bases and J by 2 bases, with 14 bases between. CDR3 bases: TGTGCCAGCAGTAAAAACTTCGGGGCCTACGAGCAGTACTTC. Its protein product is CASSKNFGAYEQYF.

This chain joins TRBV5-1 and TRBJ2-7, with TRBD2 matching over 8 bases. This CDR3 spans 14 amino acids. The V gene's germline CDR1 is SGHRS and CDR2 YFSETQ. Losses at the gene ends were 0 bases for V and 7 bases for J; bases not matched to a gene: 6. CDR3 coding DNA: TGCGCCAGCAGCTTGGGTACTAGCGGCGGGGAGCAGTACTTC. Translating gives CASSLGTSGGEQYF.

The chain combines TRBV19 with TRBJ2-1, with a possible D match to TRBD2 (5 bases). The CDR3 is 14 residues long. Trimming removed 0 bases at V and 4 bases at J, with 7 bases between. Germline V gene lookup returns CDR1 LNHDA and CDR2 SQIVND (reference sequence). CDR3 sequence: CASSIDGLYNEQFF. For the CDR3, the DNA is TGTGCCAGTAGTATAGATGGACTTTACAATGAGCAGTTCTTC.

Of note for this clonotype: This may arise from a read error, as a much more abundant clone is one base away. This chain connects TRBV6-5 to TRBJ2-1; no firm D call. Germline CDR1 MNHEY, CDR2 SVGAGI. This CDR3 comprises 15 residues. The V end was cut by 4 bases, the J end by 0 bases, with 10 bases between. CDR3 in amino acids: CASSSSGFSYNEQFF. In nucleotides, the CDR3 is TGTGCCAGCAGTTCCTCCGGGTTCTCCTACAATGAGCAGTTCTTC.

The chain combines TRBV5-1 with TRBJ1-2; 7 bases are a match to TRBD1. The trim removed 4 bases at V and 4 bases at J, leaving 7 bases unmatched. Germline V CDR1 and CDR2: SGHRS, YFSETQ. The CDR3 runs to 14 residues. CDR3 in DNA: TGCGCCAGCAGCCCCCCCGGGGACAGCTATGGCTACACCTTC. Its protein product is CASSPPGDSYGYTF. Full variable domain (remainder filled in from reference TRBV5-1 and TRBJ1-2): KAGVTQTPRYLIKTRGQQVTLSCSPISGHRSVSWYQQTPGQGLQFLFEYFSETQRNKGNFPGRFSGRQFSNSRSEMNVSTLELGDSALYLCASSPPGDSYGYTFGSGTRLTVV.

This clonotype was observed many times. The rearrangement joins TRBV5-1 to TRBJ2-1, with D hard to call. V lost 0 bases and J lost 6, with 10 bases in between. CDR3 length: 14 amino acids. Per germline, CDR1 SGHRS and CDR2 YFSETQ. DNA for the CDR3: TGCGCCAGCAGCTTGGAGGTGAATCTCAATGAGCAGTTCTTC. The encoded protein is CASSLEVNLNEQFF.

CDR3 DNA sequence: TGTGCCATCAGTGATTCGCAGGGGGCTGAAGCTTTCTTT. Its protein is CAISDSQGAEAFF. The rearrangement uses TRBV10-3 and TRBJ1-1, with 7 bases identical to TRBD1. Germline loops: CDR1 ENHRY, CDR2 SYGVKD. The J segment lost 6 bases and the V segment lost 3 bases, leaving 4 bases of the junction unmatched. The CDR3 length is 13 residues.

The chain is built from TRBV6-1 and TRBJ1-1, with a possible D match to TRBD1 (6 bases). The germline V and J ends were trimmed by 6 bases and 0 bases, with 14 bases remaining between them. The CDR3 contains 15 residues. CDR1 is MNHNS, CDR2 SASEGT, per germline. CDR3 coding DNA: TGTGCCAGCAGCCGCCAGGGACAAATGAACACTGAAGCTTTCTTT. Translated: CASSRQGQMNTEAFF.

The V gene is TRBV9, the J gene TRBJ2-1, with TRBD2 identical over 8 bases. CDR1 SGDLS and CDR2 YYNGEE come from the germline V gene. The length of the CDR3 is 13 residues. V lost 3 bases to trimming and J lost 12 bases; unmatched junction nucleotides: 8. CDR3 amino acids: CASSDNGGAAQFF. CDR3 sequence (DNA): TGTGCCAGCAGCGACAACGGGGGGGCGGCGCAGTTCTTC.

The chain is built from TRBV12-3 or TRBV12-4 and TRBJ2-3; D remains ambiguous. CDR3 size: 15 residues. V was clipped by 6 bases and J by 2 bases, with 15 bases between them. CDR3 residues: CASSLRRPITDTQYF. The DNA of the CDR3 is TGTGCCAGCAGCCTACGGAGACCTATCACAGATACGCAGTATTTT.

This clonotype was seen a few times. The chain is built from TRBV5-4 and TRBJ2-1, with 8 bases fitting TRBD2. The CDR3 covers 18 residues. With V trimmed by 1 base and J by 7 bases, 16 bases remained unmatched. Germline V gives CDR1 SGHNT, CDR2 YYREEE (reference sequence). CDR3 sequence reads: CASSLPRETLAGRNEQFF. The CDR3 nucleotides are TGTGCCAGCAGCTTGCCCCGGGAGACTCTAGCGGGTCGGAATGAGCAGTTCTTC.

This clonotype has more than one count but fewer than ten. J is TRBJ2-1 and V is TRBV5-6; D is perhaps TRBD2 (5 bases). The CDR3 runs to 15 residues. Deletions cut 0 bases from V and 2 bases from J, with 9 bases between. CDR1 SGHDT and CDR2 YYEEEE come from the germline V gene. Here the CDR3 reads CASSLASGPYNEQFF. The DNA for the CDR3 is TGTGCCAGCAGCTTGGCAAGCGGTCCCTACAATGAGCAGTTCTTC.